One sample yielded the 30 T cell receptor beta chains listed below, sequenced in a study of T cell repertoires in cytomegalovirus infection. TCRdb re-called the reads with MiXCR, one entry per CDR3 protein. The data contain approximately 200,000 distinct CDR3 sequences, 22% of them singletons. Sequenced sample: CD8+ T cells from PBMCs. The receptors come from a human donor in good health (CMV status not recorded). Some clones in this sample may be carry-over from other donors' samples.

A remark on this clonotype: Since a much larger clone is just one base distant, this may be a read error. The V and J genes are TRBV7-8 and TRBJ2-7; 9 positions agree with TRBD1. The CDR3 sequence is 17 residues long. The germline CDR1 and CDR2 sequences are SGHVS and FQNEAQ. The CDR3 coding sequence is TGTGCCAGCAGCCGTACCCCCGGGACAGGGTTCTCCTACGAGCACTACTTC. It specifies CASSRTPGTGFSYEHYF.

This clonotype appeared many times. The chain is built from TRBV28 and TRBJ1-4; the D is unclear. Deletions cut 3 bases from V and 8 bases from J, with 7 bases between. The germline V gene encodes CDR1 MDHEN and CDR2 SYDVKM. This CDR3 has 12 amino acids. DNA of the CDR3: TGTGCCAGCAGTTTCGCGGTCGAAAAACTGTTTTTT. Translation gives CASSFAVEKLFF.

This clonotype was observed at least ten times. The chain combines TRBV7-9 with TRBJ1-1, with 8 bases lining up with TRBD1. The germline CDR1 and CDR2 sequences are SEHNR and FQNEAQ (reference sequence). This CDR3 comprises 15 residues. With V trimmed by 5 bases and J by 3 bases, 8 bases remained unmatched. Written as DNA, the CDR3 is TGTGCCAGCAGCCCCTGGGGGGGACAGGACACTGAAGCTTTCTTT. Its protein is CASSPWGGQDTEAFF.

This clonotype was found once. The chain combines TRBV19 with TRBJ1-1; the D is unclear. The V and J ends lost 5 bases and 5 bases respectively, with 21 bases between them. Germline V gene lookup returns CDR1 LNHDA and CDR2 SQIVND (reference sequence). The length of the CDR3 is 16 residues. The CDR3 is CASSPQAGDTRTEAFF. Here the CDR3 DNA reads TGTGCCAGTAGTCCTCAGGCGGGAGATACAAGGACTGAAGCTTTCTTT.

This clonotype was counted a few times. In nucleotides, the CDR3 is TGTGCCAGCAGCCACGCGGGACAGGCCTACGAGCAGTACTTC. Protein sequence: CASSHAGQAYEQYF. The gene calls are TRBV7-6 and TRBJ2-7; TRBD1 matches 8 bases. This CDR3 is 14 amino acids long. The ends lost 5 bases at V and 2 bases at J; junction bases unmatched: 5. Germline-derived CDR1 and CDR2 are SGHVS and FNYEAQ.

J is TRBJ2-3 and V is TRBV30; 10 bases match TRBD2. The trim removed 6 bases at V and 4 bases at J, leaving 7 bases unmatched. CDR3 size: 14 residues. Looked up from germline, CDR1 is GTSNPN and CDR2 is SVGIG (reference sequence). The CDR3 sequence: CACTTSGAADTQYF. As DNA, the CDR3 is TGTGCCTGCACAACTAGCGGGGCGGCAGATACGCAGTATTTT.

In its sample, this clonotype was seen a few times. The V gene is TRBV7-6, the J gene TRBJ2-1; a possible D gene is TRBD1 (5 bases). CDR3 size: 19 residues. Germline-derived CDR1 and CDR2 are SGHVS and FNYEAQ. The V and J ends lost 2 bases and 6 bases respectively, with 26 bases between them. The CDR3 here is CASSLLDLPRTTTVNEQFF. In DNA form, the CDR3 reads TGTGCCAGCAGCTTATTGGACCTTCCTCGGACAACAACGGTCAATGAGCAGTTCTTC. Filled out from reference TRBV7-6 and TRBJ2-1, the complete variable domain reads GAGVSQSPRYKVTKRGQDVALRCDPISGHVSLYWYRQALGQGPEFLTYFNYEAQQDKSGLPNDRFSAERPEGSISTLTIQRTEQRDSAMYRCASSLLDLPRTTTVNEQFFGPGTRLTVL.

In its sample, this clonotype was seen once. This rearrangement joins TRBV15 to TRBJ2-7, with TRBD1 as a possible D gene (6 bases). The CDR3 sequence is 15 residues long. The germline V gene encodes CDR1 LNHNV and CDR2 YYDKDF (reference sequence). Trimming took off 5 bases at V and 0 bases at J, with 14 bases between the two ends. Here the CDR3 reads CATSVAGVPSYEQYF. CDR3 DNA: TGTGCCACCAGCGTAGCAGGGGTCCCCTCCTACGAGCAGTACTTC.

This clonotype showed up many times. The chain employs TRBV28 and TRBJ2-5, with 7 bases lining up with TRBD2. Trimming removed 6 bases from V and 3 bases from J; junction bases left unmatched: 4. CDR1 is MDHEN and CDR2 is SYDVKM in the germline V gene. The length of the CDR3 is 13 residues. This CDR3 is CASRWAGEETQYF. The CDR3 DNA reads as TGTGCCAGCAGGTGGGCGGGGGAAGAGACCCAGTACTTC.

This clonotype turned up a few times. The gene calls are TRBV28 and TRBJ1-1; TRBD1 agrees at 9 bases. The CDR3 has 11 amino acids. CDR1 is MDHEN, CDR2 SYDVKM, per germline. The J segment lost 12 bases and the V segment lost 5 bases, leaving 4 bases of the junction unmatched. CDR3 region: CASSAGQGPFF. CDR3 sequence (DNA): TGTGCCAGCAGTGCGGGACAGGGCCCTTTCTTT.

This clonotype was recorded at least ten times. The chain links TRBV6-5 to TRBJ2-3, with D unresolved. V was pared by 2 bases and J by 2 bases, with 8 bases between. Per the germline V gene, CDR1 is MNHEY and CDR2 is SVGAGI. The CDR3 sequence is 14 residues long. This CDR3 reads CASSYIFPTDTQYF. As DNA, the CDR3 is TGTGCCAGCAGTTACATCTTCCCCACAGATACGCAGTATTTT.

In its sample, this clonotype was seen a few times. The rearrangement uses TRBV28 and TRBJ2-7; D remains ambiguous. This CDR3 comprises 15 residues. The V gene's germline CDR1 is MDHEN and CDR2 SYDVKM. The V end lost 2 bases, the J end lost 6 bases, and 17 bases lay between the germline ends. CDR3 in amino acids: CASSLRGQDPLEQYF. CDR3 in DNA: TGTGCCAGCAGTTTAAGAGGTCAGGATCCCCTCGAGCAGTACTTC.

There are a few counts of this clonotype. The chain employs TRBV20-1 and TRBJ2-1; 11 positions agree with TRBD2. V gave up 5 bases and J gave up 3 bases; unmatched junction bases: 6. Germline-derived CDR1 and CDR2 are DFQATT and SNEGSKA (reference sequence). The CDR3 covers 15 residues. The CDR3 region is CSAPEGLADYNEQFF. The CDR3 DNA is TGCAGTGCTCCAGAGGGACTAGCGGACTACAATGAGCAGTTCTTC.

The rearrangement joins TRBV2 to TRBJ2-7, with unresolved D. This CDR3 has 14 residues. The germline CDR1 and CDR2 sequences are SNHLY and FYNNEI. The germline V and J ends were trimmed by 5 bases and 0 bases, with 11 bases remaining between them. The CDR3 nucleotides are TGTGCCAGCAGTCCGGCTTCAAGCTCCTACGAGCAGTACTTC. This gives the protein CASSPASSSYEQYF.

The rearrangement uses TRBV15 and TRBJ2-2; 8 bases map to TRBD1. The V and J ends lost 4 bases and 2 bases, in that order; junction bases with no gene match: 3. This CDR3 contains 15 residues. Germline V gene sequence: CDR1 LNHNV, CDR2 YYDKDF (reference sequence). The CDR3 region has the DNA TGTGCCACCAGCATGGGACAGGCCAACACCGGGGAGCTGTTTTTT. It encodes CATSMGQANTGELFF.

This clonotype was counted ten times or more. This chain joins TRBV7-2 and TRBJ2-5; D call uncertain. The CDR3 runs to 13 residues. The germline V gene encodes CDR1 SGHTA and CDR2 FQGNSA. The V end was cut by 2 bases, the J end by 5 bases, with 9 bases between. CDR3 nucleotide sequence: TGTGCCAGCAGCTTATGGGCTTGGGAGACCCAGTACTTC. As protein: CASSLWAWETQYF.

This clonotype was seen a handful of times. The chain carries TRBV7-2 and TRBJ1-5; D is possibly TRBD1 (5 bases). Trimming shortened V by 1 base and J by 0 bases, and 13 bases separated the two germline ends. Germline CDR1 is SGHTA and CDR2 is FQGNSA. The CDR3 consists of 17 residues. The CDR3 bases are TGTGCCAGCAGCTTAGATCCCCCGGGGGTTAGCAATCAGCCCCAGCATTTT. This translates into CASSLDPPGVSNQPQHF.

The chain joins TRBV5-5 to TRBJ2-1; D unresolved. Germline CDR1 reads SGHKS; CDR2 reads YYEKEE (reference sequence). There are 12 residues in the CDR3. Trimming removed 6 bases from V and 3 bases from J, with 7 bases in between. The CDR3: CASMVDYNEQFF. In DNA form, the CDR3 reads TGTGCCAGCATGGTAGACTACAATGAGCAGTTCTTC.

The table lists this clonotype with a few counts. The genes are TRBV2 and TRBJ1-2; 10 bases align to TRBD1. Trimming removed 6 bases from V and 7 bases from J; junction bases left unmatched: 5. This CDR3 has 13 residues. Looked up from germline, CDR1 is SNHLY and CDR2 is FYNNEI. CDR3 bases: TGTGCCAGCAGGACAGGGGGCGGATCTGGCTACACCTTC. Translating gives CASRTGGGSGYTF. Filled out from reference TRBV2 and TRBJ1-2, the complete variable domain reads EPEVTQTPSHQVTQMGQEVILRCVPISNHLYFYWYRQILGQKVEFLVSFYNNEISEKSEIFDDQFSVERPDGSNFTLKIRSTKLEDSAMYFCASRTGGGSGYTFGSGTRLTVV.

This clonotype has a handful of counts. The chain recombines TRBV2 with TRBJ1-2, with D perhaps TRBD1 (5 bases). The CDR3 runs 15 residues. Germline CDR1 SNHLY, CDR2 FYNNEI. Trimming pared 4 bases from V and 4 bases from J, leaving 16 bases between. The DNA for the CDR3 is TGTGCCAGCAGTGCAACGGATCCTGGGGCCTATGGCTACACCTTC. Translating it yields CASSATDPGAYGYTF.

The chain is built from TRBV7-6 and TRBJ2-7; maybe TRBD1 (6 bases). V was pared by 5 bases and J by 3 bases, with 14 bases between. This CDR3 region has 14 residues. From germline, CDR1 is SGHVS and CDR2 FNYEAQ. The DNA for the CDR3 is TGTGCCAGCAGCGAGGCAGGGGTTTACTACGAGCAGTACTTC. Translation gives CASSEAGVYYEQYF.

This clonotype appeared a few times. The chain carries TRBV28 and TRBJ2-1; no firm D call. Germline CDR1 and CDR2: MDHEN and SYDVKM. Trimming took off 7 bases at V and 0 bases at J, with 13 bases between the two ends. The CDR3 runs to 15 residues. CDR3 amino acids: CASTPAQSSYNEQFF. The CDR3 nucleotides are TGTGCCAGCACCCCGGCACAGAGCTCCTACAATGAGCAGTTCTTC.

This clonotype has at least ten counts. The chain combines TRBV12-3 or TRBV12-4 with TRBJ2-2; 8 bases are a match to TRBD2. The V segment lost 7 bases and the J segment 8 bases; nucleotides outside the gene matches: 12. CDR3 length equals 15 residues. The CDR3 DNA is TGTGCCAGCATTCCGGGACTAGACGGTCAGGGGGAGCTGTTTTTT. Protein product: CASIPGLDGQGELFF.

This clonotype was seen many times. The CDR3 region is CASSEGSYLGYTF. The CDR3 region has the DNA TGTGCCAGCAGTGAAGGTAGCTACTTGGGCTACACCTTC. The chain recombines TRBV25-1 with TRBJ1-2, with D unclear. This CDR3 comprises 13 residues. CDR1 MGHDK and CDR2 SYGVNS come from the germline V gene. V lost 2 bases, J lost 8 bases, and 12 bases lay in between.

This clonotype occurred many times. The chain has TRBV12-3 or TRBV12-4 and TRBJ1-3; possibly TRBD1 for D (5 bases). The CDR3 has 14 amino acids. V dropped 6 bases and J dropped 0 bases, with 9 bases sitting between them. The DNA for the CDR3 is TGTGCCAGCAGCACTCAGGGCTCTGGAAACACCATATATTTT. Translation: CASSTQGSGNTIYF.

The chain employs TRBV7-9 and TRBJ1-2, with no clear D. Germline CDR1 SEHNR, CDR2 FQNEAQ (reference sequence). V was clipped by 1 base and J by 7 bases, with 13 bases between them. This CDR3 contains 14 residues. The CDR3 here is CASSLGKFTSGYTF. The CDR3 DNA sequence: TGTGCCAGCAGCTTAGGGAAGTTTACCTCTGGCTACACCTTC.

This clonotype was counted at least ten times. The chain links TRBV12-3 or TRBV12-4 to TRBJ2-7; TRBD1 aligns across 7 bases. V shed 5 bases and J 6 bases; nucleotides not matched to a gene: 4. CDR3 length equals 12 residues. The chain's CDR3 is CASSVQGTEQYF. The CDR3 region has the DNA TGTGCCAGCAGTGTACAGGGGACCGAGCAGTACTTC.

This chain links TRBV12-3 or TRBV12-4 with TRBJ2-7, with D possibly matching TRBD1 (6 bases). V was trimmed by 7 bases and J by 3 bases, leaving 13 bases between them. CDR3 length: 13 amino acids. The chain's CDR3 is CASNIGGSYEQYF. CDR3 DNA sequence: TGTGCCAGCAACATAGGGGGTAGCTACGAGCAGTACTTC.

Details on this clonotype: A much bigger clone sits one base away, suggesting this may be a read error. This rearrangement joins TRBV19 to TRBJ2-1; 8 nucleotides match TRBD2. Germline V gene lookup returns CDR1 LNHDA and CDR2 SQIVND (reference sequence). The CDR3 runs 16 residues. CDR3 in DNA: TGTCCCAGTAGCATTGCGCGGGGGGTCTCCTACAATGAGCAGTTCTTC. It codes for CPSSIARGVSYNEQFF.

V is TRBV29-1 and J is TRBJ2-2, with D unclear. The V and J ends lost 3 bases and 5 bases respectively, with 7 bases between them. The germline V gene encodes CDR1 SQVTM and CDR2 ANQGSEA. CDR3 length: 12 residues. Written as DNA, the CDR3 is TGCAGCGTTGATGGGGAAACCGGGGAGCTGTTTTTT. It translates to CSVDGETGELFF.